This section outlines one T cell receptor (beta chain) sequence together with its context. This specimen comes from a study of blood T cell repertoires in COVID-19. Across the whole study: The United States, Italy and Spain provided the acute and convalescent COVID-19 samples.

Libraries were prepared by immunoSEQ multiplex PCR; TCRdb keeps only in-frame clonotypes and omits some of them. The profile shows 200,000 to 300,000 clones, 88% of them singletons. J was trimmed by 6 bases and V by 2 bases; bases with no gene match: 5. The CDR3 sequence is 14 residues long. CDR1 is GTSNPN, CDR2 SVGIG, per germline (reference sequence). This TCR was recovered from a man aged 55 to 70 who had recovered from COVID-19. Sequencing used peripheral blood. This chain uses TRBV30 with TRBJ2-2; TRBD2 matches at 8 bases. In nucleotides, the CDR3 is TGTGCCTGGAGTACGGGGGGGCGTCCCGGGGAGCTGTTTTTT. Protein sequence: CAWSTGGRPGELFF.